This T cell receptor beta chain was found in a study of T cell responses to AZD1222 COVID-19 vaccine. Germline V gene sequence: CDR1 SNHLY, CDR2 FYNNEI. The CDR3 extends over 13 amino acids. The germline V and J ends were trimmed by 8 bases and 2 bases, with 13 bases remaining between them. Profiling relied on immunoSEQ multiplex PCR, and the TCRdb table lists in-frame clones only, not all of them. The repertoire includes some 120,000 clones, 91% of them detected once, and 2.8% sits in the top ten. This TCR derives from an adult in good health. Sequences were derived from peripheral blood, sampled on day 0 of AZD1222 vaccination. The J gene is TRBJ2-7, the V gene TRBV2; the D gene could be TRBD1 or TRBD2 (5 bases each). CDR3 bases: TGTGCCAGCCGGGACGCTGAGCCCTACGAGCAGTACTTC. Translated: CASRDAEPYEQYF.